One and the same sample provided the 22 T cell receptor beta chains below, sequenced in a study of T cells in Graves' hyperthyroidism and ophthalmopathy. The CDR3 regions of TCR beta were amplified from RNA transcripts. Primed by the HTBI set, a first-round RT-PCR was run on the TCR CDR3. In TCRdb, the multiplex PCR reads were re-called with MiXCR into one record per CDR3 protein. The sample shows hundreds of thousands of distinct CDR3 sequences, approximately 15% of them seen only once. Input material: blood. Receptor source: a woman between 35 and 50 years old with Graves' ophthalmopathy.

This clonotype occurred many times. This chain uses TRBV20-1 with TRBJ2-3; TRBD2 aligns across 12 bases. The CDR3 spans 15 residues. V lost 3 bases to trimming and J lost 2 bases; unmatched junction nucleotides: 3. CDR1 is DFQATT, CDR2 SNEGSKA, per germline (reference sequence). The CDR3 coding sequence is TGCAGTGCTAGTGGGACTAGCGGGTACACAGATACGCAGTATTTT. Encoded protein: CSASGTSGYTDTQYF.

This chain links TRBV6-1 with TRBJ1-6; TRBD1 is a possible D gene (6 bases). Trimming left V 6 bases short and J 9 bases short, with 21 bases between. The CDR3 is 16 residues long. Germline V gives CDR1 MNHNS, CDR2 SASEGT. CDR3 bases: TGTGCCAGCAGCCCCGTTGGGGGGGCCTTTAGTTCACCCCTCCACTTT. As protein: CASSPVGGAFSSPLHF.

This clonotype was seen many times. The V and J genes are TRBV7-9 and TRBJ2-3; D might be TRBD2 (7 bases). Trimming shortened V by 6 bases and J by 11 bases, and 15 bases separated the two germline ends. CDR1 SEHNR and CDR2 FQNEAQ come from the germline V gene (reference sequence). The length of the CDR3 is 12 residues. The CDR3 DNA follows: TGTGCCAGCAGGCCAGGGGTAGCGGGGCAGTATTTT. Translated: CASRPGVAGQYF.

This sequence joins TRBV2 and TRBJ1-1; D is perhaps TRBD1 (6 bases). V was trimmed by 6 bases and J by 6 bases, leaving 17 bases between them. The germline V gene has CDR1 SNHLY and CDR2 FYNNEI. The CDR3 extends over 14 amino acids. The CDR3 reads CASSGDNLDSEAFF. DNA for the CDR3: TGTGCCAGCAGCGGGGACAATCTGGACTCTGAAGCTTTCTTT.

This clonotype was counted only a few times. The rearrangement links TRBV15 to TRBJ1-2, with no clear D. CDR3 size: 16 residues. V was cut by 0 bases and J by 2 bases, with 13 bases left in between. CDR1 is LNHNV and CDR2 is YYDKDF in the germline V gene (reference sequence). CDR3 bases: TGTGCCACCAGCAGAGAGGCGAGCAGGTTCAACTATGGCTACACCTTC. Translating it yields CATSREASRFNYGYTF.

This clonotype was recorded many times. The chain is built from TRBV11-2 and TRBJ1-1; unclear D gene. The germline V gene encodes CDR1 SGHAT and CDR2 FQNNGV. With 4 bases removed from V and 4 bases from J, the gap between germline ends came to 10 bases. The length of the CDR3 is 13 residues. The CDR3 loop is CASSSISGTEAFF. CDR3 coding DNA: TGTGCCAGCAGCTCCATATCGGGCACTGAAGCTTTCTTT.

In its sample, this clonotype was seen many times. This rearrangement joins TRBV3-1 to TRBJ2-2; no firm D call. With 0 bases removed from V and 7 bases from J, the gap between germline ends came to 12 bases. Looked up from germline, CDR1 is LGHDT and CDR2 is YNNKEL (reference sequence). The CDR3 is made up of 15 amino acids. The CDR3 is CASSQDRAWGGELFF. For the CDR3, the DNA is TGTGCCAGCAGCCAAGATAGGGCCTGGGGCGGGGAGCTGTTTTTT.

This sequence joins TRBV6-1 and TRBJ2-7; no definite D call. Trimming stripped 8 bases from V and 4 bases from J, with 6 bases between. The germline CDR1 and CDR2 sequences are MNHNS and SASEGT. The CDR3 extends over 10 amino acids. CDR3 in amino acids: CASFMYEQYF. CDR3 DNA sequence: TGTGCCAGCTTCATGTACGAGCAGTACTTC.

This clonotype was seen many times. V usage is TRBV18 and J usage is TRBJ1-5; D might be TRBD1 (6 bases). Germline CDR1 is KGHSH and CDR2 is LQKENI. The CDR3 spans 11 residues. Between the trimmed V and J ends, which lost 5 bases and 11 bases, there was a span of 10 bases. The CDR3 here is CASSATGSQHF. The CDR3 nucleotides are TGTGCCAGCTCAGCAACAGGGTCCCAGCATTTT.

This clonotype occurred many times. CDR3 DNA sequence: TGTGCCAGCAGTTTAGCAGGGGGCAACGAGCAGTACTTC. Translated, it gives CASSLAGGNEQYF. This sequence joins TRBV28 and TRBJ2-7, with 8 bases identical to TRBD1. V was pared by 2 bases and J by 5 bases, with 2 bases of the junction left unmatched. The CDR3 runs 13 residues. Germline CDR1 is MDHEN and CDR2 is SYDVKM. Looking up the rest from reference TRBV28 and TRBJ2-7 gives the full variable domain: DVKVTQSSRYLVKRTGEKVFLECVQDMDHENMFWYRQDPGLGLRLIYFSYDVKMKEKGDIPEGYSVSREKKERFSLILESASTNQTSMYLCASSLAGGNEQYFGPGTRLTVT.

This clonotype was observed many times. The chain carries TRBV2 and TRBJ1-2, with a possible D match to TRBD1 (6 bases). Germline assignment: CDR1 SNHLY and CDR2 FYNNEI. Trimming shortened V by 1 base and J by 6 bases, and 21 bases separated the two germline ends. The CDR3 has 17 residues. The CDR3 reads CASSEVDETFRGNGYTF. CDR3 bases: TGTGCCAGCAGTGAAGTAGACGAAACCTTCAGGGGAAATGGCTACACCTTC.

This clonotype was detected ten times or more. V and J are TRBV12-3 or TRBV12-4 and TRBJ2-5; tentative D call: TRBD2 (7 bases). The V end was cut by 6 bases, the J end by 5 bases, with 28 bases between. This CDR3 spans 18 amino acids. The CDR3 here is CASSLRLRGALDLETQYF. Written as DNA, the CDR3 is TGTGCCAGCAGCTTACGCCTCCGGGGGGCACTAGACCTCGAGACCCAGTACTTC.

The CDR3 sequence is CASSLAGSSATGELFF. The CDR3 DNA follows: TGCGCCAGCAGCTTGGCCGGATCCTCAGCCACCGGGGAGCTGTTTTTT. The chain links TRBV5-1 to TRBJ2-2; D uncertain. The CDR3 runs to 16 residues. From germline, CDR1 is SGHRS and CDR2 YFSETQ. Trimming shortened V by 0 bases and J by 4 bases, and 13 bases separated the two germline ends.

The V gene is TRBV29-1, the J gene TRBJ2-1; D is ambiguous. V was cut by 3 bases and J by 7 bases, with 4 bases left in between. Germline values: CDR1 SQVTM, CDR2 ANQGSEA. The CDR3 contains 10 residues. The CDR3 sequence: CSVEGNEQFF. The CDR3 nucleotides read TGCAGCGTTGAGGGTAATGAGCAGTTCTTC.

The chain carries TRBV12-5 and TRBJ1-3, with D unresolved. Trimming took 1 base from V and 0 from J, leaving 10 bases between them. The CDR3 sequence is 16 residues long. CDR1 is LGHNT, CDR2 FRNRAP, per germline. For the CDR3, the DNA is TGTGCTAGTGGTTTGGGAACCCCGAGCTCTGGAAACACCATATATTTT. This translates into CASGLGTPSSGNTIYF.

This clonotype was seen only a few times. A much larger clone differs from this one at a single base, so this may be a read error. The chain couples TRBV3-1 to TRBJ2-3; D is ambiguous. CDR1 and CDR2 from the germline V gene are LGHDT and YNNKEL (reference sequence). CDR3 length equals 16 residues. CDR3 sequence (DNA): TGTGCCAACAGCCAATTGCGGTACCACGGCACAGATACGCAGTATTTT. This sequence encodes CANSQLRYHGTDTQYF.

This clonotype was counted a few times. This rearrangement joins TRBV2 to TRBJ2-1, with 8 bases aligning to TRBD2. V lost 2 bases, J lost 0 bases, and 6 bases stayed unmatched. This CDR3 spans 17 amino acids. In germline, CDR1 is SNHLY, CDR2 FYNNEI. As DNA, the CDR3 is TGTGCCAGCAGTGAATCGATGAGCGGGAGCTCCTACAATGAGCAGTTCTTC. Translation gives CASSESMSGSSYNEQFF.

Ten or more counts support this clonotype. The V gene is TRBV20-1, the J gene TRBJ2-1; 12 positions match TRBD2. Germline CDR1 reads DFQATT; CDR2 reads SNEGSKA (reference sequence). The CDR3 spans 16 residues. Trimming took 3 bases from V and 5 from J; bases not matched to a gene: 8. CDR3 residues: CSASRLAGAFHNEQFF. The CDR3 nucleotides read TGCAGTGCTAGCAGACTAGCGGGGGCATTCCACAATGAGCAGTTCTTC.

Ten or more counts support this clonotype. V is TRBV28 and J is TRBJ1-5; D is possibly TRBD1 (5 bases). Trimming cost V 4 bases and J 2 bases, with 15 bases left between them. The CDR3 contains 16 residues. The germline V gene encodes CDR1 MDHEN and CDR2 SYDVKM. The DNA for the CDR3 is TGTGCCAGCAGTTCCGGGACCCCCGAGGGCAATCAGCCCCAGCATTTT. It encodes CASSSGTPEGNQPQHF. The full variable domain, its missing parts supplied by reference TRBV28 and TRBJ1-5, is DVKVTQSSRYLVKRTGEKVFLECVQDMDHENMFWYRQDPGLGLRLIYFSYDVKMKEKGDIPEGYSVSREKKERFSLILESASTNQTSMYLCASSSGTPEGNQPQHFGDGTRLSIL.

Notes on this clonotype: Given a much more abundant clone one base away, this may be a read error. The V call is TRBV7-9, the J call TRBJ2-1; 10 bases match TRBD2. The germline CDR1 and CDR2 sequences are SEHNR and FQNEAQ (reference sequence). The CDR3 has 14 amino acids. J lost 11 bases, V lost 8 bases, and 12 bases had no gene match. CDR3 in DNA: TGTGCCAGCGGCGGGACTAGCGTGATGGGGAAGCAGTTCTTC. Translated: CASGGTSVMGKQFF.

This clonotype was recorded many times. The chain employs TRBV28 and TRBJ1-2; D unresolved. The germline V and J ends were trimmed by 6 bases and 7 bases, with 18 bases remaining between them. Germline V lookup: CDR1 MDHEN, CDR2 SYDVKM. This CDR3 has 14 residues. CDR3 residues: CASRATGSKLGYTF. The CDR3 DNA reads as TGTGCCAGCAGAGCTACCGGGTCCAAGCTTGGCTACACCTTC.

J is TRBJ1-2 and V is TRBV28; 7 nucleotides agree with TRBD1. The CDR3 covers 15 residues. Per germline, CDR1 MDHEN and CDR2 SYDVKM. The V and J ends lost 4 bases and 3 bases, in that order; junction bases with no gene match: 8. The CDR3: CASSSPGTEYYGYTF. The CDR3 coding sequence is TGTGCCAGCAGTTCCCCCGGGACAGAGTACTATGGCTACACCTTC.